This TCR beta chain was recorded in a study of cytomegalovirus exposure and HLA in healthy donors. Study-level points and caveats: Judged likely to be a sequencing artifact was a cluster of highly shared sequence variants. After further analysis at a later stage, 16,951 TCR beta sequences were associated with HLA alleles at 0.05 false discovery rate. Both high specificity and high sensitivity reportedly marked the classifier's diagnosis of cytomegalovirus status.

V lost 2 bases, J lost 7 bases, and 9 bases lay in between. Germline lookup yields CDR1 MDHEN and CDR2 SYDVKM. The CDR3 sequence is 12 residues long. Note on this clone: Antigen: not known.

13 Jbeta primers and 60 Vbeta primers were used for the PCR. In the study's own analysis: Later reanalysis found about 80 million unique TCR beta chains, 10 million to 14 million of them shared. Method: immunoSEQ multiplex PCR; TCRdb's copy keeps in-frame clones and lacks some. That table furnishes V, J and clone size, whereas the DNA furnished D and trimming. The table includes hundreds of thousands of clones, just under 85% detected once. The rearrangement links TRBV28 to TRBJ2-7; the D is unclear. The sequence came from a woman in her 40s in good health and CMV-seronegative. Sequenced sample: PBMCs. The CDR3 nucleotides read TGTGCCAGCAGTTTAATCGGGTTTGAGCAGTACTTC. Protein: CASSLIGFEQYF. Filled out from reference TRBV28 and TRBJ2-7, the complete variable domain reads DVKVTQSSRYLVKRTGEKVFLECVQDMDHENMFWYRQDPGLGLRLIYFSYDVKMKEKGDIPEGYSVSREKKERFSLILESASTNQTSMYLCASSLIGFEQYFGPGTRLTVT.